This TCR beta chain derives from a study of T cells in Graves' hyperthyroidism and ophthalmopathy. TCR beta CDR3 region amplification was performed from RNA transcripts. During a first-round RT-PCR of the TCR CDR3, the HTBI primer set was used. TCRdb re-analysed the multiplex PCR reads in MiXCR, keeping a single row per CDR3 protein. The sample holds around 570,000 distinct CDR3 sequences; roughly 21% are singletons and the top ten take less than 55%. Input material: blood. This TCR was sampled from a man aged 40-49 years with Graves' ophthalmopathy.

The CDR3: CASSLDRGAKQYF. The CDR3 DNA sequence: TGCGCCAGCAGCCTCGACAGGGGAGCCAAACAGTACTTC. V and J are TRBV4-3 and TRBJ2-5, with TRBD1 matching over 8 bases. Trimming took 4 bases from V and 11 from J; bases not matched to a gene: 9. This CDR3 region has 13 residues. The germline V gene has CDR1 LGHNA and CDR2 YSLEER.